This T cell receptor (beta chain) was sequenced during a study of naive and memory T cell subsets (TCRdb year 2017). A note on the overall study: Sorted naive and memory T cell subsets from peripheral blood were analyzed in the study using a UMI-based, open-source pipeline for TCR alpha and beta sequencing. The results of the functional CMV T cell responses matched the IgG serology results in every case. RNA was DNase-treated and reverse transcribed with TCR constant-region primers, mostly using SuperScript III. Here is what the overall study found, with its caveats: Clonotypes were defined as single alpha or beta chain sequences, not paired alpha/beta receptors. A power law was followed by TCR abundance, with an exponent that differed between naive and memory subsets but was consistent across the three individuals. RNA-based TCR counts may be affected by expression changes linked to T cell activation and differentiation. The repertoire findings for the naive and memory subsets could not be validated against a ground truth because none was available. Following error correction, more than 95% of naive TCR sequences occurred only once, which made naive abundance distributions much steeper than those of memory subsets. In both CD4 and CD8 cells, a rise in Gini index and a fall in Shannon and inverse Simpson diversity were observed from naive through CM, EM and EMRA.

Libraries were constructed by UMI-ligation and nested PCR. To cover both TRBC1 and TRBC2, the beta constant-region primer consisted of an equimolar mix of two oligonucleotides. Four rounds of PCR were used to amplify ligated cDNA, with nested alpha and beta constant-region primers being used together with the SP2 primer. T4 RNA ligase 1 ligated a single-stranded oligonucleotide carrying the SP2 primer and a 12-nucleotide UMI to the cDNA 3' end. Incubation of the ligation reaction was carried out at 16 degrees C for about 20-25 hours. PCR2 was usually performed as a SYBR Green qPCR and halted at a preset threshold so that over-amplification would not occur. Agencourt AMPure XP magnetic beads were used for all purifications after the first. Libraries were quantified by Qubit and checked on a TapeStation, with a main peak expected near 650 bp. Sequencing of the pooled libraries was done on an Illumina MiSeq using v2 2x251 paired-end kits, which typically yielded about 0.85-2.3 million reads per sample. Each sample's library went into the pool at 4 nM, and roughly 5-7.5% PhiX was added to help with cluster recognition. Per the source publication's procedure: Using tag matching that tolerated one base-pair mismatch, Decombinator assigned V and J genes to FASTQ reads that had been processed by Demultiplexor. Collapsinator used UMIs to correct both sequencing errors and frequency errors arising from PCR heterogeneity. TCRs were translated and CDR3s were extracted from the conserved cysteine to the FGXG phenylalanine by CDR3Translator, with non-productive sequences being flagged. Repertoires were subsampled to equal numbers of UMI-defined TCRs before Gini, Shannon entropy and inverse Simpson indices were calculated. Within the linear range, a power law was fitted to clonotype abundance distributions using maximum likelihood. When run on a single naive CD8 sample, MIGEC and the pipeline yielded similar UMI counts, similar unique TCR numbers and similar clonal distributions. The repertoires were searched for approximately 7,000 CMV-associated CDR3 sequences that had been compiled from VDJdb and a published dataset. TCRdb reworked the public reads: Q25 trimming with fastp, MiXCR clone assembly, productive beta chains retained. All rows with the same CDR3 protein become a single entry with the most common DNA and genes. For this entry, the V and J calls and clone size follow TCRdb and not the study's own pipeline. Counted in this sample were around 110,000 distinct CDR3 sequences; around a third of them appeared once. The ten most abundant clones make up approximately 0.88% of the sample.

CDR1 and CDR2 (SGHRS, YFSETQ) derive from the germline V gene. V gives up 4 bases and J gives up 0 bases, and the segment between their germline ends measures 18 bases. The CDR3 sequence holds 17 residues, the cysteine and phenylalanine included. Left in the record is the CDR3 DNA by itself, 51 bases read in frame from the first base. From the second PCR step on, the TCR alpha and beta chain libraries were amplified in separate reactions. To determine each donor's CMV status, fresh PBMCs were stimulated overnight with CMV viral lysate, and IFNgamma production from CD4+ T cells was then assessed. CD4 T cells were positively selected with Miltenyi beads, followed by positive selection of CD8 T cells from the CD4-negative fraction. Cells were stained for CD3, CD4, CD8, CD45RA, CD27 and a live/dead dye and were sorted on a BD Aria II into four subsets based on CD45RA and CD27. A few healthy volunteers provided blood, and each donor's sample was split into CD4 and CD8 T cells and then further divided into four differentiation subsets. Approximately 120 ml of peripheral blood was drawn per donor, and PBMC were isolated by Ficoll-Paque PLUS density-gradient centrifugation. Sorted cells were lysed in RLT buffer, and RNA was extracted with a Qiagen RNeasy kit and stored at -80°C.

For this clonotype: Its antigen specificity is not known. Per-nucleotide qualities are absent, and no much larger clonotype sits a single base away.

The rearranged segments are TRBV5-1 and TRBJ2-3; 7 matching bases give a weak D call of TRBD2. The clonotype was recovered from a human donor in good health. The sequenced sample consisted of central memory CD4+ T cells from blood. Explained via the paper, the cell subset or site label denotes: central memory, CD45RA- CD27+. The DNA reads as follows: TGCGCCAGCAGCCGAGACGGGGGGCCTACTAGCACAGATACGCAGTATTTT. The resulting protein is CASSRDGGPTSTDTQYF.